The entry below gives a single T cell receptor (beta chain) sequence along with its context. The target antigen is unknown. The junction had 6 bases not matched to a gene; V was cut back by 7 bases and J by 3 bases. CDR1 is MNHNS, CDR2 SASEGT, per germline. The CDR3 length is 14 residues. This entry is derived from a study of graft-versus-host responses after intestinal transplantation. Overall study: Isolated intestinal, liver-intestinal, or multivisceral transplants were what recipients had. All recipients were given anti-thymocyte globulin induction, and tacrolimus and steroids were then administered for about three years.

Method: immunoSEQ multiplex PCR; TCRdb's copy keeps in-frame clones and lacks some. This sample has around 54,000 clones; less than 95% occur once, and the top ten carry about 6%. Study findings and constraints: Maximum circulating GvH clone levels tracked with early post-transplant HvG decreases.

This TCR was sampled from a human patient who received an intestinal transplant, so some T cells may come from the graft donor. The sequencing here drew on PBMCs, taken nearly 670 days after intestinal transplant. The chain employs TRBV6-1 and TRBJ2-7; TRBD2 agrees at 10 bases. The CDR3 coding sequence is TGTGCCAGCACCGAGGGACTAGCGAACTACGAGCAGTACTTC. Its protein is CASTEGLANYEQYF.